The 27 T cell receptor beta chains below were found in one sample sequenced in a study of PD-1 blockade in classical Hodgkin lymphoma (dated by TCRdb to about 2020). The sample's time point label, in plain terms: cycle 4 day 1 (C4D1), after 6 weeks of nivolumab. Every trial patient had relapsed after autologous stem cell transplantation, and cohorts A, B and C differed in prior brentuximab vedotin exposure. The library relied on the immunoSEQ multiplex PCR assay. The immuneACCESS repertoire file appears here via TCRdb, limited to in-frame rearrangements. These files lack a portion of the clones; in checked studies, under half of the deficit traces to unresolved V genes, and the cause of the others is not known. The sample table shows about 110,000 clones, and about nine tenths are seen once. The ten largest clones add up to about 20% of the sample. The sample in question was peripheral blood mononuclear cells (PBMCs), obtained before the fourth cycle of nivolumab. Receptors were obtained from a human donor with classical Hodgkin lymphoma.

The chain combines TRBV28 with TRBJ2-2; 7 nucleotides agree with TRBD2. Germline lookup yields CDR1 MDHEN and CDR2 SYDVKM. CDR3 length: 17 residues. The junction had 13 bases not matched to a gene; V was cut back by 2 bases and J by 7 bases. The CDR3 reads CASSLGAGRSWDGELFF. Here the CDR3 DNA reads TGTGCCAGCAGTTTAGGTGCCGGGAGGAGTTGGGACGGGGAGCTGTTTTTT. The entire variable domain, with the rest obtained from reference TRBV28 and TRBJ2-2, is as follows: DVKVTQSSRYLVKRTGEKVFLECVQDMDHENMFWYRQDPGLGLRLIYFSYDVKMKEKGDIPEGYSVSREKKERFSLILESASTNQTSMYLCASSLGAGRSWDGELFFGEGSRLTVL.

The chain is built from TRBV2 and TRBJ1-5; D call uncertain. The germline V gene has CDR1 SNHLY and CDR2 FYNNEI. V shed 8 bases and J shed 1 base, with 9 bases lying between them. The CDR3 spans 13 residues. The DNA of the CDR3 is TGTGCCAGCGGGTCGGAGAGCAATCAGCCCCAGCATTTT. This codes for CASGSESNQPQHF.

This clone has only a few counts. In DNA form, the CDR3 reads TGTGCCACCAGCAGAGATCGAGAACTAGCGGGAGGTAACGAGCAGTACTTC. This codes for CATSRDRELAGGNEQYF. J is TRBJ2-7 and V is TRBV15; 12 bases match TRBD2. The CDR3 is made up of 17 amino acids. Looked up from germline, CDR1 is LNHNV and CDR2 is YYDKDF (reference sequence). J lost 5 bases, V lost 0 bases, and 8 bases had no gene match.

The chain couples TRBV5-1 to TRBJ2-7, with D possibly being TRBD1 (6 bases). CDR3 size: 14 residues. Germline CDR1 SGHRS, CDR2 YFSETQ. V lost 3 bases to trimming and J lost 5 bases, with 15 bases between them. The CDR3 DNA reads as TGCGCCAGCAGCTCCGCATTACAGGGTCACGAGCAGTACTTC. Its protein product is CASSSALQGHEQYF.

The chain uses TRBV5-8 and TRBJ1-1; D is uncertain. The germline V gene encodes CDR1 SGHTS and CDR2 YDEGEE. The length of the CDR3 is 16 residues. The germline V and J ends were trimmed by 0 bases and 0 bases, with 12 bases remaining between them. The DNA of the CDR3 is TGTGCCAGCAGCTTGGGGCCCTGGCGGGTGAACACTGAAGCTTTCTTT. It codes for CASSLGPWRVNTEAFF.

V and J are TRBV13 and TRBJ2-5, with TRBD1 identical over 7 bases. Near its end, the DNA agrees better with TRBJ2-7, so the J call may be wrong. The germline gives CDR1 PRHDT, CDR2 FYEKMQ (reference sequence). The CDR3 loop spans 13 amino acids. The CDR3 is CASSRDSGYEQYF. The CDR3 DNA follows: TGTGCCAGCAGCAGGGACAGTGGCTACGAGCAGTACTTC.

The rearrangement joins TRBV29-1 to TRBJ2-7; D might be TRBD1 (6 bases). The V end was cut by 4 bases, the J end by 4 bases, with 17 bases between. The CDR3 extends over 14 amino acids. Germline V gives CDR1 SQVTM, CDR2 ANQGSEA. The CDR3 region is CSVGTGSNGYEQYF. The CDR3 DNA sequence: TGCAGCGTTGGTACAGGGTCAAACGGATACGAGCAGTACTTC.

The CDR3 region has the DNA TGTGCCAGCACACCCGGTCCCCTAGCGGATAGCACAGATACGCAGTATTTT. Translating it yields CASTPGPLADSTDTQYF. The V gene is TRBV28, the J gene TRBJ2-3; TRBD2 agrees at 7 bases. The CDR3 loop spans 17 amino acids. J gave up 0 bases and V 7 bases, and 13 bases lay outside the gene matches. Germline values: CDR1 MDHEN, CDR2 SYDVKM.

This chain uses TRBV4-1 with TRBJ1-1; possibly TRBD1 for D (5 bases). This CDR3 comprises 15 residues. CDR1 MGHRA and CDR2 YSYEKL come from the germline V gene. The V end was cut by 4 bases, the J end by 1 base, with 13 bases between. The CDR3 DNA is TGCGCCAGCAGCCGAAGCGGGACTGAGAACACTGAAGCTTTCTTT. It encodes CASSRSGTENTEAFF.

This clone was seen just once. This rearrangement joins TRBV5-5 to TRBJ2-5; the D gene is possibly TRBD1 (5 bases). V lost 4 bases and J lost 4, with 8 bases in between. Per the germline V gene, CDR1 is SGHKS and CDR2 is YYEKEE (reference sequence). This CDR3 comprises 12 residues. For the CDR3, the DNA is TGTGCCAGCAGCCAAGGGGTAGAGACCCAGTACTTC. Its translation: CASSQGVETQYF.

The rearrangement links TRBV2 to TRBJ1-2; TRBD1 aligns across 7 bases. Trimming removed 7 bases from V and 7 bases from J; junction bases left unmatched: 18. In germline, CDR1 is SNHLY, CDR2 FYNNEI. The CDR3 loop spans 16 amino acids. The CDR3 sequence: CASTRDSPSNGSGYTF. The CDR3, as DNA: TGTGCCAGCACCCGGGACAGTCCATCCAACGGGAGTGGCTACACCTTC.

The chain links TRBV5-4 to TRBJ2-1; D is unclear. CDR3 length equals 14 residues. Trimming stripped 4 bases from V and 6 bases from J, with 14 bases between. Germline lookup yields CDR1 SGHNT and CDR2 YYREEE (reference sequence). The CDR3 here is CASSTGRSLNEQFF. Here the CDR3 DNA reads TGTGCCAGCAGCACGGGCCGGTCCCTCAATGAGCAGTTCTTC.

The V and J genes are TRBV27 and TRBJ2-7; tentatively, D is TRBD2 (7 bases). The CDR3 is 15 amino acids. Trimming took 5 bases from V and 6 from J, leaving 20 bases between them. Germline V lookup: CDR1 MNHEY, CDR2 SMNVEV (reference sequence). CDR3 region: CASSLRGRALSEQYF. CDR3 DNA: TGTGCCAGCAGTCTAAGGGGGAGGGCCCTATCCGAGCAGTACTTC.

This clone was picked up one time. The CDR3 sequence is CASSLGAGWDTQYF. The CDR3 DNA is TGTGCCAGCAGCTTAGGGGCAGGATGGGATACGCAGTATTTT. This chain joins TRBV11-3 and TRBJ2-3; unclear D gene. Trimming stripped 1 base from V and 6 bases from J, with 11 bases between. Germline CDR1 reads SGHNT; CDR2 reads YENEEA. The CDR3 runs 14 residues.

The gene calls are TRBV4-1 and TRBJ1-1; the D gene is possibly TRBD1 (6 bases). Trimming shortened V by 3 bases and J by 1 base, and 9 bases separated the two germline ends. The length of the CDR3 is 14 residues. Germline V lookup: CDR1 MGHRA, CDR2 YSYEKL. CDR3 in DNA: TGCGCCAGCAGCCACCCACAGGGGAACACTGAAGCTTTCTTT. Translation gives CASSHPQGNTEAFF.

The J gene is TRBJ2-7, the V gene TRBV27, with D possibly being TRBD1 or TRBD2 (5 bases each). The CDR3 is 18 residues long. Germline V gene lookup returns CDR1 MNHEY and CDR2 SMNVEV (reference sequence). Trimming took off 6 bases at V and 7 bases at J, with 31 bases between the two ends. CDR3 protein: CASRDFGDGTLRSGEQYF. The CDR3 DNA reads TGTGCCAGCAGGGACTTCGGGGACGGAACTCTACGCTCGGGGGAGCAGTACTTC.

The chain recombines TRBV28 with TRBJ2-7, with D tentatively TRBD1 (6 bases). V lost 5 bases and J 2 bases, leaving 16 bases between the germline ends. The CDR3 sequence is 15 residues long. Looked up from germline, CDR1 is MDHEN and CDR2 is SYDVKM. The CDR3 DNA is TGTGCCAGCAGTCCCCCCCGGACAGCGACCTACGAGCAGTACTTC. It yields the protein CASSPPRTATYEQYF.

CDR3 DNA: TGTGCCAGCAGTTACTACCTGAACACTGAAGCTTTCTTT. Residues: CASSYYLNTEAFF. V gene TRBV6-6 combines with J gene TRBJ1-1; D gene ambiguous. CDR1 and CDR2 from the germline V gene are MNHNY and SVGAGI (reference sequence). V was trimmed by 1 base and J by 0 bases, leaving 3 bases between them. The CDR3 runs 13 residues.

J is TRBJ2-2 and V is TRBV5-1; D might be TRBD1 or TRBD2, each matching 5 bases. Germline V gene data show CDR1 as SGHRS and CDR2 as YFSETQ. This CDR3 contains 15 residues. Trimming shortened V by 2 bases and J by 5 bases, and 13 bases separated the two germline ends. CDR3 sequence reads: CASSLAARGTGELFF. In nucleotides, the CDR3 is TGCGCCAGCAGCTTAGCGGCGAGGGGAACCGGGGAGCTGTTTTTT.

V gene TRBV19 combines with J gene TRBJ1-5, with a possible D match to TRBD1 (5 bases). Per germline, CDR1 LNHDA and CDR2 SQIVND (reference sequence). V gave up 9 bases and J gave up 9 bases, with 24 bases separating them. The CDR3 has 15 residues. CDR3 in DNA: TGTGCCAGCCGACCGGGTAGCGGGGGGGGATGGCCCCAGCATTTT. The encoded protein is CASRPGSGGGWPQHF.

The chain has TRBV5-8 and TRBJ2-1; 7 bases match TRBD2. CDR1 and CDR2 (germline): SGHTS, YDEGEE. The trim removed 3 bases at V and 2 bases at J, leaving 5 bases unmatched. This CDR3 has 15 residues. CDR3 residues: CASSSGTTPYNEQFF. Written as DNA, the CDR3 is TGTGCCAGCAGCTCCGGGACTACCCCCTACAATGAGCAGTTCTTC.

The chain joins TRBV7-9 to TRBJ1-4; 8 bases are a match to TRBD1. Trimming took 6 bases from V and 7 from J; bases not matched to a gene: 7. In germline, CDR1 is SEHNR, CDR2 FQNEAQ (reference sequence). This CDR3 spans 14 amino acids. The CDR3 sequence: CASRPQGASEKLFF. The CDR3 nucleotides read TGTGCCAGCAGGCCTCAGGGGGCCAGTGAAAAACTGTTTTTT.

J is TRBJ2-3 and V is TRBV9; 8 nucleotides agree with TRBD2. The ends lost 4 bases at V and 2 bases at J; junction bases unmatched: 18. The CDR3 contains 19 residues. Germline V gene sequence: CDR1 SGDLS, CDR2 YYNGEE. The CDR3 is CASSPRDTLKRETTDTQYF. The CDR3 coding sequence is TGTGCCAGCAGCCCACGGGACACACTCAAGCGGGAGACCACAGATACGCAGTATTTT.

V and J are TRBV19 and TRBJ2-1; TRBD1 aligns across 7 bases. CDR3 length: 15 amino acids. CDR1 LNHDA and CDR2 SQIVND come from the germline V gene (reference sequence). Germline trimming cut 4 bases from V and 0 bases from J; bases unmatched to any gene: 3. The CDR3 DNA reads as TGTGCCAGTAGTACGACAGGGAGCTCCTACAATGAGCAGTTCTTC. It codes for CASSTTGSSYNEQFF.

V and J are TRBV11-2 and TRBJ2-5; D assignment may be TRBD1 or TRBD2 (6 bases each). Germline loops: CDR1 SGHAT, CDR2 FQNNGV. This CDR3 region has 16 residues. The germline V and J ends were trimmed by 4 bases and 0 bases, with 15 bases remaining between them. CDR3: CASSSRRGGYQETQYF. CDR3 bases: TGTGCCAGCAGCTCCCGCCGAGGGGGGTACCAAGAGACCCAGTACTTC.

The J gene is TRBJ1-4, the V gene TRBV19; a weak D match, TRBD1 (5 bases). Looked up from germline, CDR1 is LNHDA and CDR2 is SQIVND (reference sequence). This CDR3 has 17 residues. The V and J ends lost 2 bases and 8 bases respectively, with 21 bases between them. CDR3: CASSISDFWGSDEKLFF. In DNA form, the CDR3 reads TGTGCCAGTAGTATATCAGACTTTTGGGGGTCCGACGAAAAACTGTTTTTT.

The V gene is TRBV11-2, the J gene TRBJ2-4; D remains unclear. Germline V gives CDR1 SGHAT, CDR2 FQNNGV. The CDR3 has 12 residues. V was shortened by 0 bases and J by 13 bases, with 10 bases between the two germline ends. The CDR3 reads CASSLDSLLQYF. The CDR3 DNA sequence: TGTGCCAGCAGCTTAGACTCCCTGTTACAGTACTTC.